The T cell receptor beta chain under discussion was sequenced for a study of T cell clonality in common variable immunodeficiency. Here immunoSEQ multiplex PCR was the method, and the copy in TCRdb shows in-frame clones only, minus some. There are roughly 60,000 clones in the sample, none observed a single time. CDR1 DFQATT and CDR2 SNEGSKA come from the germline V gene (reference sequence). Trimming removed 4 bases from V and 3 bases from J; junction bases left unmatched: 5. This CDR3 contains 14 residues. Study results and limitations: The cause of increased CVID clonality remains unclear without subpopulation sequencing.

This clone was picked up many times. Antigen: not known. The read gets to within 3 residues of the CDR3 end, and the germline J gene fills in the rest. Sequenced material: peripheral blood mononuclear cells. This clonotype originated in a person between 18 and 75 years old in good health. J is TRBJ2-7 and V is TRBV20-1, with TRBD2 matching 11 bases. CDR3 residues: CSAKRGLADYEQYF. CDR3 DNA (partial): TGCAGTGCTAAGAGGGGACTAGCGGACTACGAG.